This T cell receptor beta chain was observed in a study of cytomegalovirus exposure and HLA in healthy donors. As to this clone: What it binds is not known.

PCR primers comprised 60 Vbeta and 13 Jbeta primers. Here immunoSEQ multiplex PCR was the method, and the copy in TCRdb shows in-frame clones only, minus some. The repertoire holds about 200,000 clones, 82% seen once, with roughly 0.098% in the top ten. Per the germline V gene, CDR1 is LGHNA and CDR2 is YSLEER. CDR3 size: 18 residues. With 1 base removed from V and 8 bases from J, the gap between germline ends came to 23 bases. Findings and caveats of the study: Several of the most significant clusters appeared linked to common viral pathogens, based on a later analysis.

The receptor's source is a boy aged 2-15 years in good health and CMV-seronegative. This chain connects TRBV4-3 to TRBJ1-4; tentatively, D is TRBD1 (5 bases). The material sequenced was PBMCs. The CDR3 region has the DNA TGCGCCAGCAGCCAAGTATTTGCAGGGAGGCCTACCCGCGAAAAACTGTTTTTT. Protein sequence: CASSQVFAGRPTREKLFF.